This T cell receptor (beta chain) was sequenced for a study of CD8+ T cells in alopecia areata. Across the study: Treatment of the treated patients consisted of oral tofacitinib, 5 to 10 mg twice daily. Overall study findings and caveats: Scalp sample sequencing also detects resident alphabeta T cells of normal skin.

A remark on this clone: What it recognizes is unknown.

Extraction of RNA preceded its reverse transcription into cDNA, which served as the sequencing template. Profiled with immunoSEQ multiplex PCR; TCRdb holds only in-frame clones, not every one. The data show about 220,000 clones, with more than 45% seen just once and around 1.5% held by the top ten. Per germline, CDR1 SQVTM and CDR2 ANQGSEA. V lost 6 bases and J 3 bases, leaving 9 bases between the germline ends. This CDR3 region has 11 residues. Treatment denoted: oral pan-JAK inhibitor, 5-10 mg twice daily. The starting material was CD4+ T cells sorted from blood, obtained at week 4, from a patient treated with tofacitinib. This chain links TRBV29-1 with TRBJ2-7; tentatively, D is TRBD1 (6 bases). The receptor's source is a human donor with alopecia areata. CDR3 sequence reads: CSVGTFYEQYF. In DNA, the CDR3 is TGCAGCGTCGGGACATTCTACGAGCAGTACTTC.